This T cell receptor beta chain was sequenced in a study of OX40 agonist ivuxolimab in advanced cancers. The data were produced by immunoSEQ multiplex PCR, yet TCRdb's version contains in-frame clones alone and is incomplete. Of about 70,000 clones detected, 86% appear once; the ten largest clones hold around 2.8%. The source of this sequence is an adult with an advanced solid tumor such as melanoma, head and neck, liver or kidney cancer. This specimen was CD4+ or CD8+ T cells sorted from blood, taken in a trial of the OX40 agonist ivuxolimab.

The CDR3 DNA follows: TGTGCCAGCAGCCAAGAGGGTGACAGGGGAGCCTCACCCCTCCACTTT. This translates into CASSQEGDRGASPLHF. This chain joins TRBV4-2 and TRBJ1-6; 8 nucleotides match TRBD1. Germline V lookup: CDR1 LGHNA, CDR2 YNFKEQ. This CDR3 comprises 16 residues. V lost 0 bases and J lost 10; bases outside the gene matches: 8.